This T cell receptor (beta chain) was recovered during a study of immune heterogeneity within non-small cell lung tumors. Broader study findings: Most high-frequency T-cell receptor beta clonotypes were specific to a single patient. While identical dominant CDR3 beta clonotypes recurred across tumor sites within a patient, high-frequency clones unique to individual sites also appeared.

Each sample used 550 to 650 ng of genomic DNA from bulk tumor tissue. Multiple widely separated biopsies were taken from each primary tumor at surgery. Surgery that was curative in intent was performed on patients with untreated, newly diagnosed non-small cell lung cancer. Of note for this clonotype: What it recognizes is unknown. This sequence may be a read error, since a much larger clone differs from it by one base.

The junction had 4 bases not matched to a gene; V was cut back by 2 bases and J by 6 bases. The CDR3 has 14 residues. Germline CDR1 is SGHVS and CDR2 is FQNEAQ. TCR beta CDR3 amplification used multiplex PCR with 32 V and 13 J primers. TCRdb analysed the multiplex PCR reads with MiXCR anew, one entry per CDR3 protein. The sample has roughly 9,900 distinct CDR3 sequences, under 30% seen once. The sequenced sample consisted of lung tumor tissue. This chain uses TRBV7-8 with TRBJ2-3; 8 nucleotides match TRBD2. This sequence was found in a woman aged 60 to 75 with non-small cell lung cancer. The CDR3 is CASSLLLAADTQYF. The CDR3 DNA reads TGTGCCAGCAGCTTATTACTAGCGGCGGATACGCAGTATTTT.